This record concerns one T cell receptor beta chain sequence. Its antigen remains unidentified. This record belongs to a study of cytomegalovirus exposure and HLA in healthy donors. The CDR3 is made up of 18 amino acids. The V end was cut by 3 bases, the J end by 1 base, with 21 bases between. The germline CDR1 and CDR2 sequences are MDHEN and SYDVKM. PCR primers comprised 60 Vbeta and 13 Jbeta primers. As processed by the authors: Among the unique TCR beta chains that a later analysis counted, about 85 million in all, about 10 million were shared. Sequencing was performed with immunoSEQ multiplex PCR; in TCRdb, only in-frame clones are kept and a portion is missing. The V and J calls and clone size are taken from that table; D and trimming were inferred from the DNA. The repertoire has about 69,000 clones, roughly 76% of them found once; the top ten carry 2.5% to 3.5%. Study-level results: A classifier reportedly called cytomegalovirus status with high sensitivity and specificity. Accurate HLA-A and HLA-B prediction from TCR beta sequences was reported for most subjects. A later analysis linked a missense variant in DCLRE1C to the trimming of TCR beta V and J genes.

This TCR came from a man younger than 35 in good health and CMV-seronegative. This sequence joins TRBV28 and TRBJ1-1; D is undetermined. Sequencing was carried out using PBMCs. DNA of the CDR3: TGTGCCAGCAGTTTGTTGAATAGCGGCTACAGACCGAACACTGAAGCTTTCTTT. Protein: CASSLLNSGYRPNTEAFF.